This TCR beta chain was obtained from a study of T cells and Merkel cell carcinoma outcomes. Whole-study findings and limits: In Merkel cell carcinoma, repertoire and T-cell density reportedly predicted outcomes.

Sequencing was performed with immunoSEQ multiplex PCR; in TCRdb, only in-frame clones are kept and a portion is missing. Of about 6,400 clones in the sample, over 60% are singletons; the top ten hold over 11%. A remark on this clone: The antigen is unknown.

From germline, CDR1 is SGHAT and CDR2 FQNNGV. Trimming removed 1 base from V and 4 bases from J, with 16 bases in between. CDR3 length: 16 amino acids. The genes are TRBV11-2 and TRBJ1-1; no clear D. The receptor comes from a human donor with Merkel cell carcinoma. Some clones in this sample may be carry-over from other donors' samples. Material: tumor tissue from Merkel cell carcinoma. This CDR3 reads CASSLARGSLSTEAFF. CDR3 sequence (DNA): TGTGCCAGCAGCTTAGCTCGTGGCAGCCTTTCCACTGAAGCTTTCTTT.